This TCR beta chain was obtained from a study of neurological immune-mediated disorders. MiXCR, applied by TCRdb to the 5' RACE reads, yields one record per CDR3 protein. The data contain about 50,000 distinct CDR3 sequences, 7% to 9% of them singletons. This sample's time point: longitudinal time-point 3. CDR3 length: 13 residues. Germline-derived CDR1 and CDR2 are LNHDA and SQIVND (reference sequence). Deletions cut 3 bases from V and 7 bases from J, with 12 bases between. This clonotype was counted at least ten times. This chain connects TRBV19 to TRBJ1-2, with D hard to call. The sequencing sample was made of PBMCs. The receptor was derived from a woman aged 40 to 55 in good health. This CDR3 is CASSIGRTGGYTF. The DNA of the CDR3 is TGTGCCAGTAGTATCGGCAGAACGGGTGGCTACACCTTC.